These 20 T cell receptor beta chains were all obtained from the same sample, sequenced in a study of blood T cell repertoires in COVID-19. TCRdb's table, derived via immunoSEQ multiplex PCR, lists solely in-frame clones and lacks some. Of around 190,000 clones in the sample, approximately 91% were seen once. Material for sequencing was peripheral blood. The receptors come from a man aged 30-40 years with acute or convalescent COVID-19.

CDR3 nucleotides: TGTGCCAGCAGTTTCACAGGGTTATCGGGCTACACCTTC. Protein sequence: CASSFTGLSGYTF. The rearrangement uses TRBV27 and TRBJ1-2; a weak D match, TRBD1 (6 bases). V lost 3 bases, J lost 8 bases, and 13 bases lay in between. Germline V CDR1 and CDR2: MNHEY, SMNVEV (reference sequence). The CDR3 runs 13 residues.

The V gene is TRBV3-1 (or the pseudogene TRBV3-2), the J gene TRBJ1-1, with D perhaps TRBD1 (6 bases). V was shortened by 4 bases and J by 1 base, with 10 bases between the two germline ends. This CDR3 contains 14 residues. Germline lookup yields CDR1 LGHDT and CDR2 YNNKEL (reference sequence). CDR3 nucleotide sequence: TGTGCCAGCAGCCTGATGGACAGGAACACTGAAGCTTTCTTT. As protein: CASSLMDRNTEAFF.

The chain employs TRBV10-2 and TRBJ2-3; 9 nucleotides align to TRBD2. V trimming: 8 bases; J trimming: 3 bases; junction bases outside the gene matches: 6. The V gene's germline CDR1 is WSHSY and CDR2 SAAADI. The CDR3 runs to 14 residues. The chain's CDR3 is CASDRLAATDTQYF. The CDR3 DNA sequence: TGCGCCAGCGATCGACTAGCGGCTACAGATACGCAGTATTTT.

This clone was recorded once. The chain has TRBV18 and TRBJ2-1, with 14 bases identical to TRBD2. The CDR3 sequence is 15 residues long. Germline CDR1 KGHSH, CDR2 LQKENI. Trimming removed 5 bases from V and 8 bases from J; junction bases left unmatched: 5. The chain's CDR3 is CASSSTSGRADEQFF. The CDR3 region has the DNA TGTGCCAGCTCATCGACTAGCGGGAGGGCTGATGAGCAGTTCTTC.

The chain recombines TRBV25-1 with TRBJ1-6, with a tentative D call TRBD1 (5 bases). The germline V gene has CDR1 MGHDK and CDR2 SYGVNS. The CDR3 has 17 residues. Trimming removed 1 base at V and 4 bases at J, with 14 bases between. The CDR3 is CASSELGQGGYNSPLHF. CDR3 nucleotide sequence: TGTGCCAGCAGTGAATTGGGTCAGGGTGGGTATAATTCACCCCTCCACTTT.

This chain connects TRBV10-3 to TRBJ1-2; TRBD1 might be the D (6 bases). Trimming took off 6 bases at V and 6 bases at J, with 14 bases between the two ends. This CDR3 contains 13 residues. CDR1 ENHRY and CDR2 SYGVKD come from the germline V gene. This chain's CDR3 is CAIRDTGSDGYTF. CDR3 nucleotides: TGTGCCATCAGAGATACAGGGTCGGATGGCTACACCTTC.

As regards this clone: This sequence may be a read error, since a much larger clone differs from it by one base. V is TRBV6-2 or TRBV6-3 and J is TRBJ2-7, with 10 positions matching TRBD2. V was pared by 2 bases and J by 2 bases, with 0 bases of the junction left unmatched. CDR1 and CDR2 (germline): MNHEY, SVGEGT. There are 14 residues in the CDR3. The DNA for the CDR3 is TGTGCCAGCAGTTACCTAGCGGGAGCCTACGAGCAGTACTTC. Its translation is CASSYLAGAYEQYF.

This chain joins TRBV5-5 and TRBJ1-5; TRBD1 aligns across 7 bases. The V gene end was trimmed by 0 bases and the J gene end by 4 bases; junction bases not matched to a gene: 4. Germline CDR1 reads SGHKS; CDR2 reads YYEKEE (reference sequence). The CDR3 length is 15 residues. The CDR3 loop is CASSLEQGRNQPQHF. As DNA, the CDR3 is TGTGCCAGCAGCTTGGAACAGGGGAGAAATCAGCCCCAGCATTTT. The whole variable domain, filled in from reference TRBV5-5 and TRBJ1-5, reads DAGVTQSPTHLIKTRGQQVTLRCSPISGHKSVSWYQQVLGQGPQFIFQYYEKEERGRGNFPDRFSARQFPNYSSELNVNALLLGDSALYLCASSLEQGRNQPQHFGDGTRLSIL.

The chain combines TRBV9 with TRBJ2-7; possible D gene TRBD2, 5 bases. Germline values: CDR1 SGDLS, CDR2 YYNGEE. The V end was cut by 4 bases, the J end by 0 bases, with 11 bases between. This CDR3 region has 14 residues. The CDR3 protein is CASSPVGSSYEQYF. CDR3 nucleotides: TGTGCCAGCAGCCCGGTGGGGAGCTCCTACGAGCAGTACTTC.

The CDR3 here is CASSYLGSNEKLFF. The CDR3 nucleotides are TGTGCCAGCAGTTACTTGGGCAGTAATGAAAAACTGTTTTTT. The genes are TRBV6-5 and TRBJ1-4; D is unclear. With 1 base removed from V and 4 bases from J, the gap between germline ends came to 7 bases. Germline V gene data show CDR1 as MNHEY and CDR2 as SVGAGI. The CDR3 runs to 14 residues.

CDR3 nucleotide sequence: TGTGCCAGCAGTTACAGAGGCAGAACGGGAGCTTTACCCTACGAGCAGTACTTC. This codes for CASSYRGRTGALPYEQYF. The chain joins TRBV6-2 or TRBV6-3 to TRBJ2-7; D is perhaps TRBD2 (6 bases). Trimming removed 2 bases at V and 2 bases at J, with 22 bases between. The CDR3 contains 18 residues. Germline V gene sequence: CDR1 MNHEY, CDR2 SVGEGT.

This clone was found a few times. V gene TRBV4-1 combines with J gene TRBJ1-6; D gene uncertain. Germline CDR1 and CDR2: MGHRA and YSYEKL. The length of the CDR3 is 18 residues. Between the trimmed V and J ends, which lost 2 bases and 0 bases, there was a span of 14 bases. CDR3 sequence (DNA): TGCGCCAGCAGCCAATTGTTACCAGTGCTCTCCTATAATTCACCCCTCCACTTT. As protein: CASSQLLPVLSYNSPLHF.

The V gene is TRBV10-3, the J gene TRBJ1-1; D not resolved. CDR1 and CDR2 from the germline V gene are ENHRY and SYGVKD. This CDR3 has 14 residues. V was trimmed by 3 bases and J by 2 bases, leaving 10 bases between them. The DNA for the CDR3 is TGTGCCATCAGTGATACTGGTAGTAACACTGAAGCTTTCTTT. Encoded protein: CAISDTGSNTEAFF.

CDR3 nucleotide sequence: TGTGCCAGTAGTACCCGACAGGGTGGGGGAGAAAAACTGTTTTTT. As protein: CASSTRQGGGEKLFF. This sequence joins TRBV19 and TRBJ1-4, with TRBD1 identical over 7 bases. Germline V lookup: CDR1 LNHDA, CDR2 SQIVND (reference sequence). The CDR3 has 15 amino acids. Trimming cost V 4 bases and J 8 bases; bases outside gene matches: 10.

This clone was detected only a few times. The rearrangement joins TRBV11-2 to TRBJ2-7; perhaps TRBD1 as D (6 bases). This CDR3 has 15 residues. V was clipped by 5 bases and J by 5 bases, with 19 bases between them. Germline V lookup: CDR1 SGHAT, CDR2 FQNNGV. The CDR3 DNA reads TGTGCCAGCAGCCCGATACAGGGATTGTCACACGAGCAGTACTTC. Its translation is CASSPIQGLSHEQYF. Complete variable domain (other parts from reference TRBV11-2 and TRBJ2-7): EAGVAQSPRYKIIEKRQSVAFWCNPISGHATLYWYQQILGQGPKLLIQFQNNGVVDDSQLPKDRFSAERLKGVDSTLKIQPAKLEDSAVYLCASSPIQGLSHEQYFGPGTRLTVT.

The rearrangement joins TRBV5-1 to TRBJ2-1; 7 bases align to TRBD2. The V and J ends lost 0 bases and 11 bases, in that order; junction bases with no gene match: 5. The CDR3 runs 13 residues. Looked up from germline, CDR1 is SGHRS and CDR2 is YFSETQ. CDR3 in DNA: TGCGCCAGCAGCTTGGCGGGACTACCTAAGCAGTTCTTC. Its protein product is CASSLAGLPKQFF.

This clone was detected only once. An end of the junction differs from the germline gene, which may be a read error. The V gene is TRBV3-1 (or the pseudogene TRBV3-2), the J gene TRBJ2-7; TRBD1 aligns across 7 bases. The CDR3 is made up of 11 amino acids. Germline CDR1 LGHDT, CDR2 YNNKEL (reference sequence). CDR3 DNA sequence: TGTGCCAGCAGCCAAGGACAGGGAGTCAACTTC. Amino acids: CASSQGQGVNF.

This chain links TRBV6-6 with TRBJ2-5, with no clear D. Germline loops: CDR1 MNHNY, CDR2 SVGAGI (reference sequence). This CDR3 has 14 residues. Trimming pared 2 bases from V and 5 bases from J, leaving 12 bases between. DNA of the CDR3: TGTGCCAGCAGTTACGTCGGGTTCTCGGAGACCCAGTACTTC. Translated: CASSYVGFSETQYF.

This CDR3 reads CASRRTSGSLTDTQYF. The CDR3 coding sequence is TGTGCCAGCAGGCGGACTAGCGGGTCTCTCACAGATACGCAGTATTTT. The chain joins TRBV7-9 to TRBJ2-3; 11 positions match TRBD2. The ends lost 6 bases at V and 2 bases at J; junction bases unmatched: 7. This CDR3 contains 16 residues. Looked up from germline, CDR1 is SEHNR and CDR2 is FQNEAQ (reference sequence).

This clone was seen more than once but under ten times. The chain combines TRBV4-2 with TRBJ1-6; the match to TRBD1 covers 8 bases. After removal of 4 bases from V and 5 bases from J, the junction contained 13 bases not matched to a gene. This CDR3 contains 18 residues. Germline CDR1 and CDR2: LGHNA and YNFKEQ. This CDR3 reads CASSPSDDATGDNSPLHF. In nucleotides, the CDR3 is TGTGCCAGCAGCCCTTCCGACGACGCGACAGGGGATAATTCACCCCTCCACTTT.